In this sample, the clone carrying this TCR beta chain turned up a few times. The data stem from a study of T cells after yellow fever vaccination. Study information: In the case of low-cell-number fractions, SMART-Seq v4 Ultra Low Input was used for preparation.

Germline loops: CDR1 SGHRS, CDR2 YFSETQ. The CDR3 covers 14 residues. With V trimmed by 7 bases and J by 5 bases, 7 bases remained unmatched. MiXCR, applied by TCRdb to the 5' RACE reads, yields one record per CDR3 protein. The sample yields hundreds of thousands of distinct CDR3 sequences, roughly 19% seen once. The specimen comprised PBMCs, sampled 15 days after the yellow fever booster vaccination. The chain joins TRBV5-1 to TRBJ2-1; TRBD1 aligns across 9 bases. The sequence was collected from a man aged 25 to 40 who received the YFV17D yellow fever vaccine. CDR3 in DNA: TGCGCCAGCTGGCCCGGGACAGGGAACAATGAGCAGTTCTTC. Residues: CASWPGTGNNEQFF.